A single sample gave rise to the 31 T cell receptor beta chains below, sequenced in a study of CXCR3-negative and CXCR3-positive naive CD8 T cells. Libraries were UMI-labeled 5' RACE TRB cDNA. TCRdb re-analyzed the 5' RACE reads; it lists each CDR3 protein once, without DNA. The sample totals roughly 30,000 distinct CDR3 sequences. Sequenced material: memory CD8+ T cells from blood. The source of these receptors is a human donor in good health. Some clones in this sample may be carry-over from other donors' samples.

V gene TRBV7-2 combines with J gene TRBJ2-2; TCRdb's D call of TRBD2 is untestable without DNA. The CDR3 loop spans 13 amino acids. Looked up from germline, CDR1 is SGHTA and CDR2 is FQGNSA. The CDR3 reads CASGERVVGELFF.

The chain recombines TRBV4-2 with TRBJ1-1. The CDR3 has 11 residues. CDR1 and CDR2 (germline): LGHNA, YNFKEQ. The CDR3 spells CASSQDNEAFF.

The chain recombines TRBV29-1 with TRBJ2-1. The CDR3 consists of 17 residues. Germline V CDR1 and CDR2: SQVTM, ANQGSEA. Here the CDR3 reads CSVVGGGLGSSYNEQFF.

The rearrangement links TRBV6-6 to TRBJ2-7; absent DNA, TCRdb's TRBD1 call cannot be checked. The germline CDR1 and CDR2 sequences are MNHNY and SVGAGI (reference sequence). The CDR3 is 14 residues long. The CDR3 is CASSYRDSSYEQYF.

The chain uses TRBV12-3 or TRBV12-4 and TRBJ1-3; TCRdb indicates TRBD1, and absent DNA this call remains unverified. CDR3 length: 16 amino acids. The CDR3: CASSLSGAGSGNTIYF.

The chain joins TRBV29-1 to TRBJ1-4. Germline CDR1 SQVTM, CDR2 ANQGSEA. The CDR3 contains 12 residues. The CDR3 region is CSVEWMSEELFF.

The rearrangement joins TRBV10-3 to TRBJ2-3; TCRdb calls TRBD1, which cannot be checked without DNA. Germline-derived CDR1 and CDR2 are ENHRY and SYGVKD. This CDR3 spans 16 amino acids. The CDR3 region is CAISESPGTLTDTQYF.

The CDR3 sequence: CASGTVVDTQYF. This rearrangement joins TRBV6-5 to TRBJ2-3. The CDR3 has 12 amino acids. Germline values: CDR1 MNHEY, CDR2 SVGAGI.

This chain links TRBV6-2 or TRBV6-3 with TRBJ2-2; TCRdb calls TRBD1, which cannot be checked without DNA. Germline-derived CDR1 and CDR2 are MNHEY and SVGEGT. The CDR3 extends over 15 amino acids. The CDR3 here is CASSYSPGENGELFF.

The chain recombines TRBV27 with TRBJ1-3. Germline V gene data show CDR1 as MNHEY and CDR2 as SMNVEV (reference sequence). The CDR3 runs to 14 residues. The CDR3 region is CASALGGGGNTIYF.

Its frequency marks this clonotype as medium-sized. The rearrangement joins TRBV7-7 to TRBJ2-5; TCRdb returns TRBD2, unconfirmable since there is no DNA. The germline gives CDR1 SSHAT, CDR2 FNYEAQ (reference sequence). The CDR3 is 16 residues long. The CDR3 spells CAVGTSGGGLQETQYF.

This clonotype shows up as medium-sized (0.01 to 0.1%) by frequency. The chain recombines TRBV5-1 with TRBJ2-1; without DNA, the TCRdb call of TRBD1 cannot be checked. CDR1 SGHRS and CDR2 YFSETQ come from the germline V gene. The CDR3 totals 13 residues. The CDR3: CASSFQGGNEQFF.

The genes are TRBV27 and TRBJ2-7. Germline values: CDR1 MNHEY, CDR2 SMNVEV (reference sequence). The CDR3 contains 13 residues. This chain's CDR3 is CASSLTSSYEQYF.

The rearrangement joins TRBV19 to TRBJ2-5; TCRdb returns TRBD1, unconfirmable since there is no DNA. There are 15 residues in the CDR3. Germline lookup yields CDR1 LNHDA and CDR2 SQIVND (reference sequence). This chain's CDR3 is CASSRPPVPQETQYF.

This chain connects TRBV27 to TRBJ1-1. The CDR3 runs to 13 residues. CDR1 and CDR2 from the germline V gene are MNHEY and SMNVEV (reference sequence). CDR3 in amino acids: CASSFSGNTEAFF.

This sequence joins TRBV7-2 and TRBJ2-4; TCRdb gives TRBD1 as the D gene, but with no DNA this cannot be confirmed. Germline CDR1 reads SGHTA; CDR2 reads FQGNSA. The CDR3 consists of 14 residues. CDR3 region: CASSPGRGLNIQYF. Full variable domain (rest looked up from reference TRBV7-2 and TRBJ2-4): GAGVSQSPSNKVTEKGKDVELRCDPISGHTALYWYRQSLGQGLEFLIYFQGNSAPDKSGLPSDRFSAERTGGSVSTLTIQRTQQEDSAVYLCASSPGRGLNIQYFGAGTRLSVL.

The chain links TRBV4-1 to TRBJ1-1; the TCRdb D gene call, TRBD1, has no DNA to confirm it. Germline lookup yields CDR1 MGHRA and CDR2 YSYEKL. CDR3 length: 14 residues. CDR3 in amino acids: CASSQRQGYTEAFF.

The chain links TRBV7-9 to TRBJ2-1; lacking DNA, the TRBD2 call made by TCRdb goes unchecked. This CDR3 is built from 16 residues. CDR1 is SEHNR and CDR2 is FQNEAQ in the germline V gene (reference sequence). This chain's CDR3 is CASSTSPGLADNEQFF.

This clonotype is deemed medium-sized (0.01 to 0.1%) by its frequency. The chain uses TRBV7-6 and TRBJ2-7. This CDR3 contains 12 residues. From germline, CDR1 is SGHVS and CDR2 FNYEAQ. Here the CDR3 reads CASSLDGREQYF.

V and J are TRBV6-2 or TRBV6-3 and TRBJ2-2; with no DNA, the TCRdb D assignment of TRBD2 cannot be verified. The length of the CDR3 is 16 residues. Per the germline V gene, CDR1 is MNHEY and CDR2 is SVGEGT. This chain's CDR3 is CASTGGPAANTGELFF.

The rearrangement joins TRBV18 to TRBJ1-3. This CDR3 region has 14 residues. Per germline, CDR1 KGHSH and CDR2 LQKENI. CDR3 residues: CASSPDQSGNTIYF.

This clonotype is called medium-sized based on its frequency. V is TRBV4-3 and J is TRBJ1-2. This CDR3 region has 13 residues. Germline CDR1 and CDR2: LGHNA and YSLEER. The CDR3 sequence is CASSQDRRDGYTF.

This chain joins TRBV29-1 and TRBJ2-7. Looked up from germline, CDR1 is SQVTM and CDR2 is ANQGSEA. The CDR3 is 13 residues long. CDR3 protein: CSVESGNPYEQYF.

This clonotype counts as medium-sized by frequency. This chain joins TRBV7-9 and TRBJ2-7; TCRdb's D call of TRBD1 is untestable without DNA. Germline V gene lookup returns CDR1 SEHNR and CDR2 FQNEAQ (reference sequence). The CDR3 sequence is 13 residues long. The CDR3 sequence is CASSLGTGYEQYF.

The gene calls are TRBV29-1 and TRBJ2-1; the TCRdb call, TRBD1, lacks DNA for checking. The germline V gene encodes CDR1 SQVTM and CDR2 ANQGSEA. The CDR3 runs to 13 residues. This CDR3 reads CSVDEGVHNEQFF.

The chain employs TRBV9 and TRBJ2-2; TCRdb's D call of TRBD1 is untestable without DNA. Germline values: CDR1 SGDLS, CDR2 YYNGEE. There are 16 residues in the CDR3. CDR3 amino acids: CASSVGTGMNTGELFF. Combining the CDR3 with reference TRBV9 and TRBJ2-2 gives the whole variable domain DSGVTQTPKHLITATGQRVTLRCSPRSGDLSVYWYQQSLDQGLQFLIQYYNGEERAKGNILERFSAQQFPDLHSELNLSSLELGDSALYFCASSVGTGMNTGELFFGEGSRLTVL.

The genes are TRBV7-9 and TRBJ1-2; TCRdb's D gene call, TRBD1, goes unchecked for lack of DNA. The CDR3 totals 14 residues. Germline V lookup: CDR1 SEHNR, CDR2 FQNEAQ (reference sequence). The chain's CDR3 is CASSPLTENYGYTF.

This chain joins TRBV15 and TRBJ2-2. The germline V gene has CDR1 LNHNV and CDR2 YYDKDF (reference sequence). The CDR3 contains 12 residues. This CDR3 reads CATSRVTGELFF.

The chain employs TRBV7-9 and TRBJ2-5; the D call from TCRdb, TRBD1, cannot be confirmed without DNA. This CDR3 contains 16 residues. Germline V gene lookup returns CDR1 SEHNR and CDR2 FQNEAQ (reference sequence). The CDR3 protein is CASSSGQGGLAETQYF.

The chain uses TRBV29-1 and TRBJ2-1; TCRdb selects TRBD2, and the lack of DNA leaves this call unchecked. CDR3 length: 15 amino acids. From germline, CDR1 is SQVTM and CDR2 ANQGSEA. The CDR3 loop is CSVDGLAPIYNEQFF.

The genes are TRBV5-3 and TRBJ2-3; without DNA, the TCRdb call of TRBD2 cannot be checked. TRBV5-3 is annotated as an ORF whose role is uncertain. This CDR3 has 18 residues. The CDR3 spells CARSLVPTSGGSVDTQYF.